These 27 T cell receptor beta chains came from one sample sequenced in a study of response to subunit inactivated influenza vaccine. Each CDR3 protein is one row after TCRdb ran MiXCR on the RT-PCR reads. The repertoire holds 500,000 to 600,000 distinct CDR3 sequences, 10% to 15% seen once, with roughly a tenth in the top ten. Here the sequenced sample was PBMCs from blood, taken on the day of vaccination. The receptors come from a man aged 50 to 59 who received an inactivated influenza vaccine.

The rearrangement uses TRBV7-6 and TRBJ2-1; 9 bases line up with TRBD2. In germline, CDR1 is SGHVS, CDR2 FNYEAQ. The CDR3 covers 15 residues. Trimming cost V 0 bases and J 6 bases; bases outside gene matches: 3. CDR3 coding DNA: TGTGCCAGCAGCTTAGCTAGCGGGAGTGGCAATGAGCAGTTCTTC. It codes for CASSLASGSGNEQFF.

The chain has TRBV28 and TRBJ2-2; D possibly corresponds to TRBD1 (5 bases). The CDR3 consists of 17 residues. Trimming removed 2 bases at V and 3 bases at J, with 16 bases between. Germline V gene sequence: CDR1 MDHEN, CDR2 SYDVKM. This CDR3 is CASSLGALGLDTGELFF. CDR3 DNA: TGTGCCAGCAGTTTAGGGGCTCTAGGGTTGGACACCGGGGAGCTGTTTTTT.

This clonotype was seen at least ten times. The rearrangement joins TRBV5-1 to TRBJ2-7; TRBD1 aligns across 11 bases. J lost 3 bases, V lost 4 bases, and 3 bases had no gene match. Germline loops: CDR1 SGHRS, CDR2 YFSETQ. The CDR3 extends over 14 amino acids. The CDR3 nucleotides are TGCGCCAGCAGCACCGGGACAGGGGGCTACGAGCAGTACTTC. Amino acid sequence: CASSTGTGGYEQYF.

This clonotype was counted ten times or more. In DNA, the CDR3 is TGTGCCAGCAGCCCCCCGGGTTCGTCTGGCTACACCTTC. It yields the protein CASSPPGSSGYTF. The chain links TRBV3-1 to TRBJ1-2; D is uncertain. Germline V gives CDR1 LGHDT, CDR2 YNNKEL (reference sequence). Trimming took off 4 bases at V and 7 bases at J, with 13 bases between the two ends. The CDR3 totals 13 residues.

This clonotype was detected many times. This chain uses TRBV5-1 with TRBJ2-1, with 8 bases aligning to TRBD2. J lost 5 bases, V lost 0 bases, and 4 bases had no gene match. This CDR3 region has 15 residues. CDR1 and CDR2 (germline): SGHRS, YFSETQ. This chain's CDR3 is CASSLVAGGNNEQFF. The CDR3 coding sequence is TGCGCCAGCAGCTTGGTCGCGGGGGGAAACAATGAGCAGTTCTTC.

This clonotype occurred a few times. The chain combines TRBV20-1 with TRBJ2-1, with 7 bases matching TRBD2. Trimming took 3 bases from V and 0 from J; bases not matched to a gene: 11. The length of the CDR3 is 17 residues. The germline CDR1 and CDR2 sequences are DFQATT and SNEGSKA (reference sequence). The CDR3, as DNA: TGCAGTGCTAGGCGGGGGATTTGGGGGAGCTCCTACAATGAGCAGTTCTTC. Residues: CSARRGIWGSSYNEQFF.

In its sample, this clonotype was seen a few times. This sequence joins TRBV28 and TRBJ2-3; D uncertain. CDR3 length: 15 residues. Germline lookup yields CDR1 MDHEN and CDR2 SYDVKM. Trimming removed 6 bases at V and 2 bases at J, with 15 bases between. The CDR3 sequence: CASRPPGSPTDTQYF. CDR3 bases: TGTGCCAGCAGGCCCCCGGGCTCCCCCACAGATACGCAGTATTTT.

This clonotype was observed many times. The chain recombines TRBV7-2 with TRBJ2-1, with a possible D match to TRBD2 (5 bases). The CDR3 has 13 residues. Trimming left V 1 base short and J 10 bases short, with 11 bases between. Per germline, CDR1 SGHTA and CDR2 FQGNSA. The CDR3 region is CASSLVSAMEQFF. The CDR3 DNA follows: TGTGCCAGCAGCTTAGTTAGCGCTATGGAGCAGTTCTTC.

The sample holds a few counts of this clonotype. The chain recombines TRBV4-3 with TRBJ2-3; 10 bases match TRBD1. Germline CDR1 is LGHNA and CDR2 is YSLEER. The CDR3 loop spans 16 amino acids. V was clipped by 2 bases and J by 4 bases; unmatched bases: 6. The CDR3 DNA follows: TGCGCCAGCAGCCAAAAAGGACAGGGGGGTGCAGATACGCAGTATTTT. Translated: CASSQKGQGGADTQYF.

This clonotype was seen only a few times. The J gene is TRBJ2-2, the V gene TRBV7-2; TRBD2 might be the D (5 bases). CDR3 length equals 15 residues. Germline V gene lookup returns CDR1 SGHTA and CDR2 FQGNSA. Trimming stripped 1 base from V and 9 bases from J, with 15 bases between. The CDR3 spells CASSLVPGNGRELFF. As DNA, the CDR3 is TGTGCCAGCAGCTTAGTACCCGGGAACGGCAGGGAGCTGTTTTTT. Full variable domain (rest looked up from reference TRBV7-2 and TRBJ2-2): GAGVSQSPSNKVTEKGKDVELRCDPISGHTALYWYRQSLGQGLEFLIYFQGNSAPDKSGLPSDRFSAERTGGSVSTLTIQRTQQEDSAVYLCASSLVPGNGRELFFGEGSRLTVL.

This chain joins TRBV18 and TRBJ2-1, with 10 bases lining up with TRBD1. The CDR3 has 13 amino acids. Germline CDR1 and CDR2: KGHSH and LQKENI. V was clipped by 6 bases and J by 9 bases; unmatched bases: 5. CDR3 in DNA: TGTGCCAGCTCCGGGACAGGGGAAGGTGAGCAGTTCTTC. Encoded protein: CASSGTGEGEQFF.

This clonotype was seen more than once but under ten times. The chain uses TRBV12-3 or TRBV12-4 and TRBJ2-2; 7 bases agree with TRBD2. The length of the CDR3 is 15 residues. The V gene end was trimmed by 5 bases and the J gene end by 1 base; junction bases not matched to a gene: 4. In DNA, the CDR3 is TGTGCCAGCAGTGGTAGCGGGCTGAACACCGGGGAGCTGTTTTTT. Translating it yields CASSGSGLNTGELFF.

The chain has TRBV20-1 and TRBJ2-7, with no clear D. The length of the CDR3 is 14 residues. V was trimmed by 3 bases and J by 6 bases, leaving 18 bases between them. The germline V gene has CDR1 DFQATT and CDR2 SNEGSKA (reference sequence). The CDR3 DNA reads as TGCAGTGCTAGCTTGTTTTCTCGGAACTCCGAGCAGTACTTC. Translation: CSASLFSRNSEQYF.

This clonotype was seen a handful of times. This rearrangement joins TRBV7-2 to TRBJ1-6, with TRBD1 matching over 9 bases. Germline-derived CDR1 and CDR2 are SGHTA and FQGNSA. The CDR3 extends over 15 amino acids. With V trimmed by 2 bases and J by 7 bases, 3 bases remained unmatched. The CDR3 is CASSLLGQGNSPLHF. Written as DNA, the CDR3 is TGTGCCAGCAGCTTACTGGGACAGGGCAATTCACCCCTCCACTTT.

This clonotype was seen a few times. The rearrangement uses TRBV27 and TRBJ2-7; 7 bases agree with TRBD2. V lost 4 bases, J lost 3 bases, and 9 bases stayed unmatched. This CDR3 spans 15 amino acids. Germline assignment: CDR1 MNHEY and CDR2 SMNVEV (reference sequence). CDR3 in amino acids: CASSSRAGEHYEQYF. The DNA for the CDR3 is TGTGCCAGCAGTTCTCGGGCGGGAGAACACTACGAGCAGTACTTC.

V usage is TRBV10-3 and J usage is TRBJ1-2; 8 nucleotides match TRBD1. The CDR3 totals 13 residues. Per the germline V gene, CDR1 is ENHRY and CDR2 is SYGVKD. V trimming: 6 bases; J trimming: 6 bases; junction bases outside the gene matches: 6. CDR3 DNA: TGTGCCATCAGGATGACAGGGGACGATGGCTACACCTTC. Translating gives CAIRMTGDDGYTF.

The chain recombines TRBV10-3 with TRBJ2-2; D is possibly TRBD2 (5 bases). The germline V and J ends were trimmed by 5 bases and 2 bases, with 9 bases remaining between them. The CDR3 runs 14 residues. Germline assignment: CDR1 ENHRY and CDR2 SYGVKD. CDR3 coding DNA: TGTGCCATCAGTAGCGGAAGTAACACCGGGGAGCTGTTTTTT. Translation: CAISSGSNTGELFF.

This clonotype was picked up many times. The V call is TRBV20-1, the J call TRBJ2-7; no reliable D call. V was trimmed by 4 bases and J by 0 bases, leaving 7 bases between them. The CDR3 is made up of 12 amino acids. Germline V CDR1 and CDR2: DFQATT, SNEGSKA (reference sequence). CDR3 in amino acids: CSATGSSYEQYF. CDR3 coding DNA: TGCAGTGCTACCGGATCCTCCTACGAGCAGTACTTC.

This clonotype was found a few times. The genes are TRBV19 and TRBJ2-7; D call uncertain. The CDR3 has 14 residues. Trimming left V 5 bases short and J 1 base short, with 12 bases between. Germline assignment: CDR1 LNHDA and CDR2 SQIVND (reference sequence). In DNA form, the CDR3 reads TGTGCCAGTAGTGAGGTTGCCAGTTCCTACGAGCAGTACTTC. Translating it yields CASSEVASSYEQYF.

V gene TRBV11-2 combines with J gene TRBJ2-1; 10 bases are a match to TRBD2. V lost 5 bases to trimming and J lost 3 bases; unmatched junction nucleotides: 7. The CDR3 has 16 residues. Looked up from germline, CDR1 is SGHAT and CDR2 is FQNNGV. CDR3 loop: CASSPTTSGRYNEQFF. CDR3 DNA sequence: TGTGCCAGCAGCCCTACGACTAGCGGGCGCTACAATGAGCAGTTCTTC.

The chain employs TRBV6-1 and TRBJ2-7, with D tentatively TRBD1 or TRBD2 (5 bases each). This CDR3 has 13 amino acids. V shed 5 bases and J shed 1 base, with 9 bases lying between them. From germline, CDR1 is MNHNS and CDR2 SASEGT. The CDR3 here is CASSQGESYEQYF. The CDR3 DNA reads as TGTGCCAGCAGTCAGGGAGAGTCCTACGAGCAGTACTTC.

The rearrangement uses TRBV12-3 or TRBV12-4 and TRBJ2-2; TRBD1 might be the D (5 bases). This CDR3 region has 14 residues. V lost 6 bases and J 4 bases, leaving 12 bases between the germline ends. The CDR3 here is CASSPWQGTGELFF. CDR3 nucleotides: TGTGCCAGCAGCCCGTGGCAGGGCACCGGGGAGCTGTTTTTT.

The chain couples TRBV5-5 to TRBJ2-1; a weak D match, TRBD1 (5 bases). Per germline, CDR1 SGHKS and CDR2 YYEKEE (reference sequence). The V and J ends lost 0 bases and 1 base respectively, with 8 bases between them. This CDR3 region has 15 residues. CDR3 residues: CASSLEGASYNEQFF. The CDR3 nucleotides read TGTGCCAGCAGCTTGGAAGGGGCTTCCTACAATGAGCAGTTCTTC.

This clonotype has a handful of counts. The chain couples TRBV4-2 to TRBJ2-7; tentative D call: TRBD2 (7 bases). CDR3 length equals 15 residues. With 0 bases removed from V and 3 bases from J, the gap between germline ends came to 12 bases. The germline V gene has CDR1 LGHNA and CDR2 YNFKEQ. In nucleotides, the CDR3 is TGTGCCAGCAGCCAAGATCAAGGGGGGGACTACGAGCAGTACTTC. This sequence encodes CASSQDQGGDYEQYF.

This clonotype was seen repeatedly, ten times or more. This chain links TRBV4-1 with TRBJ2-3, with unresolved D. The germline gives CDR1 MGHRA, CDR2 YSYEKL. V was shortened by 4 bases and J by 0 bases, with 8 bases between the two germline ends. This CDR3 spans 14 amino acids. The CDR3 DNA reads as TGCGCCAGCAGCCTTGGGGTTAGCACAGATACGCAGTATTTT. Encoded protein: CASSLGVSTDTQYF.

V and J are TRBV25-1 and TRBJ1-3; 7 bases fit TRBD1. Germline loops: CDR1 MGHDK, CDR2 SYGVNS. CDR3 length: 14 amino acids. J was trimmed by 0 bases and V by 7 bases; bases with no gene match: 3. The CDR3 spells CASKGANSGNTIYF. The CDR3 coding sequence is TGTGCCAGCAAGGGGGCGAACTCTGGAAACACCATATATTTT.

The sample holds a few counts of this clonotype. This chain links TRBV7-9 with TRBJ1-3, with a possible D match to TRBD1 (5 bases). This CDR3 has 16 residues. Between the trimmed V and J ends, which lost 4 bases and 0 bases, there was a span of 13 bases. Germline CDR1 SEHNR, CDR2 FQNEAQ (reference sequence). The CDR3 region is CASSWGRVGSGNTIYF. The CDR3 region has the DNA TGTGCCAGCAGCTGGGGCAGGGTTGGCTCTGGAAACACCATATATTTT.